These 14 T cell receptor beta chains originate from one sample sequenced in a study of cytomegalovirus exposure and HLA in healthy donors (dated by TCRdb to about 2017). Library generation was performed with the immunoSEQ multiplex PCR assay. TCRdb obtained this table from immuneACCESS and retained in-frame rearrangements with V and J assigned. These tables miss some clones; where compared with another copy, unresolved V genes account for less than half of the shortfall, and the remainder is unexplained. The table for this sample lists 150,000 to 200,000 clones; less than 90% of them were counted only once. Approximately 10% of the sample comes from the top ten. The sequencing input was PBMCs. Every receptor here comes from a man aged 30-40 years in good health and CMV-seropositive.

This chain uses TRBV11-2 with TRBJ2-3; 10 bases are shared with TRBD2. Unmatched junction bases numbered 9, after V lost 2 bases and J lost 1 base. The CDR3 consists of 18 residues. CDR1 is SGHAT, CDR2 FQNNGV, per germline. This CDR3 reads CASSLFSPGLARTDTQYF. The CDR3 DNA sequence: TGTGCCAGCAGCTTATTCTCACCGGGACTAGCGCGCACAGATACGCAGTATTTT.

The chain links TRBV7-9 to TRBJ1-2; 9 positions match TRBD1. V was clipped by 5 bases and J by 1 base; unmatched bases: 5. Germline V gene data show CDR1 as SEHNR and CDR2 as FQNEAQ (reference sequence). The CDR3 totals 15 residues. The CDR3 DNA reads as TGTGCCAGCAGCGAGGACAGGGGCGGTAACTATGGCTACACCTTC. This gives the protein CASSEDRGGNYGYTF. Variable domain in full (rest from reference TRBV7-9 and TRBJ1-2): DTGVSQNPRHKITKRGQNVTFRCDPISEHNRLYWYRQTLGQGPEFLTYFQNEAQLEKSRLLSDRFSAERPKGSFSTLEIQRTEQGDSAMYLCASSEDRGGNYGYTFGSGTRLTVV.

This clone has more than one count but fewer than ten. J is TRBJ2-2 and V is TRBV9; weak D call: TRBD1 (5 bases). The CDR3 sequence is 14 residues long. Trimming took 3 bases from V and 6 from J, leaving 12 bases between them. CDR1 SGDLS and CDR2 YYNGEE come from the germline V gene. The DNA for the CDR3 is TGTGCCAGCAGCGCCGGCAGGGCGGCCGGGGAGCTGTTTTTT. Translated: CASSAGRAAGELFF.

This clone was seen only once. The chain couples TRBV5-1 to TRBJ1-5, with 7 bases identical to TRBD1. The CDR3 is made up of 14 amino acids. V dropped 2 bases and J dropped 7; count of bases not matched to a gene: 6. Germline V gives CDR1 SGHRS, CDR2 YFSETQ. The CDR3 nucleotides are TGCGCCAGCAGCTTAACAGGGGAGAGGCAGCCCCAGCATTTT. It codes for CASSLTGERQPQHF. The full variable domain, completed using reference TRBV5-1 and TRBJ1-5, is KAGVTQTPRYLIKTRGQQVTLSCSPISGHRSVSWYQQTPGQGLQFLFEYFSETQRNKGNFPGRFSGRQFSNSRSEMNVSTLELGDSALYLCASSLTGERQPQHFGDGTRLSIL.

Worth noting for this clone: A junction end diverges from the germline sequence, so it may reflect a read error. The genes are TRBV15 and TRBJ1-4; the D is unclear. Germline-derived CDR1 and CDR2 are LNHNV and YYDKDF (reference sequence). The CDR3 contains 14 residues. The CDR3 DNA follows: TGTGCCAGCAGCTGGGGAGCAACTAATGAAAAACTGTTTTTT. Protein product: CASSWGATNEKLFF.

This sequence joins TRBV4-1 and TRBJ1-4; D perhaps matches TRBD1 (6 bases). From germline, CDR1 is MGHRA and CDR2 YSYEKL. Trimming took 7 bases from V and 7 from J, leaving 16 bases between them. The CDR3 extends over 14 amino acids. DNA for the CDR3: TGCGCCAGCAACCAGGGGAGTAGTGTTGAAAAACTGTTTTTT. Amino acid sequence: CASNQGSSVEKLFF.

The count of this clone is one. The chain joins TRBV6-6 to TRBJ1-2; 7 bases fit TRBD1. J lost 7 bases, V lost 2 bases, and 10 bases had no gene match. There are 15 residues in the CDR3. Looked up from germline, CDR1 is MNHNY and CDR2 is SVGAGI (reference sequence). CDR3 sequence: CASSYPAGGGVGYTF. CDR3 nucleotide sequence: TGTGCCAGCAGTTACCCCGCCGGAGGGGGCGTTGGCTACACCTTC.

V and J are TRBV5-5 and TRBJ1-5; a possible D gene is TRBD1 (6 bases). Germline lookup yields CDR1 SGHKS and CDR2 YYEKEE (reference sequence). The CDR3 is 15 amino acids. V was cut by 1 base and J by 5 bases, with 13 bases left in between. In DNA form, the CDR3 reads TGTGCCAGCAGCTTGACCCAGGGGCAGGATCAGCCCCAGCATTTT. Residues: CASSLTQGQDQPQHF.

The V and J genes are TRBV29-1 and TRBJ2-1, with 8 bases identical to TRBD2. Per germline, CDR1 SQVTM and CDR2 ANQGSEA. J was trimmed by 0 bases and V by 7 bases; bases with no gene match: 11. This CDR3 is 16 amino acids long. CDR3 nucleotides: TGCAGCGCCGTTCGGGGGGGAAACCCCTCCTACAATGAGCAGTTCTTC. Protein sequence: CSAVRGGNPSYNEQFF.

The chain has TRBV28 and TRBJ2-7; the match to TRBD1 covers 8 bases. The V gene's germline CDR1 is MDHEN and CDR2 SYDVKM. The V and J ends lost 6 bases and 6 bases, in that order; junction bases with no gene match: 1. The CDR3 loop spans 11 amino acids. CDR3 nucleotide sequence: TGTGCCAGCAGGGGGACAGGCGAGCAGTACTTC. Translating it yields CASRGTGEQYF.

The chain couples TRBV19 to TRBJ1-3; 7 bases align to TRBD1. After removal of 6 bases from V and 2 bases from J, the junction contained 7 bases not matched to a gene. The CDR3 is made up of 15 amino acids. The germline gives CDR1 LNHDA, CDR2 SQIVND (reference sequence). The CDR3 coding sequence is TGTGCCAGTAGCCCCGGGACAGCGACTGGAAACACCATATATTTT. It codes for CASSPGTATGNTIYF.

The V gene is TRBV27, the J gene TRBJ2-5, with no clear D. V was clipped by 8 bases and J by 7 bases, with 17 bases between them. CDR3 length equals 13 residues. Germline CDR1 is MNHEY and CDR2 is SMNVEV (reference sequence). The CDR3 sequence: CASALWVSGTQYF. In DNA, the CDR3 is TGTGCCAGCGCGCTATGGGTTTCGGGGACCCAGTACTTC.

The chain has TRBV4-1 and TRBJ2-1; 7 nucleotides agree with TRBD2. In germline, CDR1 is MGHRA, CDR2 YSYEKL. The CDR3 loop spans 18 amino acids. With 3 bases clipped from V and 0 bases from J, the junction kept 11 bases outside the gene matches. The CDR3 sequence: CASSHDEAGVSSYNEQFF. CDR3 bases: TGCGCCAGCAGCCATGACGAGGCGGGGGTAAGCTCCTACAATGAGCAGTTCTTC.

The V and J genes are TRBV5-1 and TRBJ2-7; possibly TRBD2 for D (6 bases). The germline CDR1 and CDR2 sequences are SGHRS and YFSETQ. V was shortened by 0 bases and J by 7 bases, with 14 bases between the two germline ends. This CDR3 is built from 14 residues. CDR3 amino acids: CASSLDVAVGEQYF. CDR3 sequence (DNA): TGCGCCAGCAGCTTGGACGTAGCGGTGGGAGAGCAGTACTTC.